The rows below give T cell receptor beta chains drawn from one sample of a study of T cell responses to AZD1222 COVID-19 vaccine. Sequenced by immunoSEQ multiplex PCR; TCRdb stores in-frame clones only, minus some. The sample records 200,000 to 300,000 clones, about 92% being singletons. Source: peripheral blood, taken on day 0 of AZD1222 vaccination. The receptors stem from an adult in good health. The CDR3 runs from the conserved cysteine through the conserved F or W. D genes are given only for firm matches. Expanded clones are given a class, and other clones once, few, many or no size at all.

size	D	J	V	DNA	CDR3
few	.	TRBJ1-1	TRBV5-1	TGCGCCAGCAGCTTGAACCAAGCAGGGAAGTCTGAAGCTTTCTTT	CASSLNQAGKSEAFF
once	TRBD1	TRBJ2-1	TRBV19	TGTGCCAGTACCGATGGACAGGGGGCGCGCAATGAGCAGTTCTTC	CASTDGQGARNEQFF
.	.	TRBJ2-7	TRBV5-6	TGTGCCAGCAGCTGGGTCGGGGATCCCCTTTACGAGCAGTACTTC	CASSWVGDPLYEQYF
.	TRBD1	TRBJ1-1	TRBV6-5	TGTGCCAGCAGTTACGACAGGGGGCTCAGGAACACTGAAGCTTTCTTT	CASSYDRGLRNTEAFF
few	TRBD1	TRBJ1-1	TRBV3-1/TRBV3-2	TGTGCCAGCAGCCAAGTTGGGACAGGGTTGAATGAAGCTTTCTTT	CASSQVGTGLNEAFF
.	.	TRBJ1-2	TRBV28	TGTGCCAGCAGGTCTCCCGGGGCGGGCTACACCTTC	CASRSPGAGYTF
once	.	TRBJ1-6	TRBV6-5	TGTGCCAGCAGTTACTCCAGGGGCGATTCACCCCTCCACTTT	CASSYSRGDSPLHF
.	.	TRBJ1-2	TRBV19	TGTGCCAGTAGTATTAGCCAGAACTATGGCTACACCTTC	CASSISQNYGYTF
.	TRBD2	TRBJ2-1	TRBV4-2	TGTGCCAGCAGCCAACCGGGACTAGCGGGAAACAATGAGCAGTTCTTC	CASSQPGLAGNNEQFF
.	.	TRBJ1-4	TRBV3-1/TRBV3-2	TGTGCCAGCAGCCCGACACATGAGGCGACGAAACTGTTTTTT	CASSPTHEATKLFF
.	.	TRBJ2-3	TRBV7-9	TGTGCCAGCAGCTTCTCCCCAGGGGACACAGATACGCAGTATTTT	CASSFSPGDTDTQYF
.	TRBD2	TRBJ2-7	TRBV6-5	TGTGCCAGCAGTTACTCCCCTCTAGCGGTTTACTACGAGCAGTACTTC	CASSYSPLAVYYEQYF
.	.	TRBJ1-1	TRBV7-2	TGTGCCAGCAGCTTAGCGACAAGGCCTAAAGCTTTCTTT	CASSLATRPKAFF
.	TRBD2	TRBJ2-3	TRBV5-1	TGCGCCATCCTAGGACTAGCGGGGGGGCGGACCGCCGATACGCAGTATTTT	CAILGLAGGRTADTQYF
.	.	TRBJ1-5	TRBV6-5	TGTGCCAGCAGTCCACAGGGTGGCAATCAGCCCCAGCATTTT	CASSPQGGNQPQHF
.	.	TRBJ1-5	TRBV27	TGTGCCAGCAGTTCCGGCCCTTGGGCCCAGCCCCAGCATTTT	CASSSGPWAQPQHF
once	TRBD1	TRBJ2-2	TRBV24-1	TGTGCCACCAGTGATTTCGGGACAGGGAACACCGGGGAGCTGTTTTTT	CATSDFGTGNTGELFF
.	.	TRBJ2-5	TRBV5-8	TGTGCCAGCAGCTTGGTTTTGGTTCGAGGAGAGACCCAGTACTTC	CASSLVLVRGETQYF
.	.	TRBJ2-5	TRBV18	TGTGCCAGCTCACCTCGAGAGACCCAGTACTTC	CASSPRETQYF
.	.	TRBJ1-2	TRBV18	TGTGCCAGCTCACCAGAAGGGGGCTATGGCTACACCTTC	CASSPEGGYGYTF
.	TRBD2	TRBJ2-1	TRBV11-3	TGTGCCAGCAGCTCGCCGGGACTAGCGGGAGTCAATGAGCAGTTCTTC	CASSSPGLAGVNEQFF
once	TRBD1	TRBJ2-7	TRBV3-1/TRBV3-2	TGTGCCAGCAGCCCCAGACAGGGGGCGGGCGAGCAGTACTTC	CASSPRQGAGEQYF
.	.	TRBJ2-1	TRBV11-2	TGTGCCAGCAGGGCATACGGGACGCCGAACAATGAGCAGTTCTTC	CASRAYGTPNNEQFF
.	TRBD2	TRBJ2-7	TRBV7-2	TGTGCCAGCAGCTCCCTAGCGGGAGGGTCAAGCGAGCAGTACTTC	CASSSLAGGSSEQYF
.	.	TRBJ1-1	TRBV4-2	TGTGCCAGCAGCCAAGACAGGGGTAGGGCTGAAGCTTTCTTT	CASSQDRGRAEAFF
.	.	TRBJ2-1	TRBV4-1	TGCGCCAGCAGCCAAGACCGATTTGAGCAGTTCTTC	CASSQDRFEQFF
.	.	TRBJ2-7	TRBV11-1	TGTGCCAGCAGCTCGGGGAACCTCGGCTACGAGCAGTACTTC	CASSSGNLGYEQYF
.	.	TRBJ2-3	TRBV29-1	TGCAGCGTCGTCCCGCGGACGCCTAACACAGATACGCAGTATTTT	CSVVPRTPNTDTQYF
.	.	TRBJ1-1	TRBV2	TGTGCCAGCAGCGGACTTCCGAACACTGAAGCTTTCTTT	CASSGLPNTEAFF
.	TRBD1	TRBJ1-2	TRBV7-9	TGTGCCAGCAGCTTAGTGGGACAGGGGAATCCTGGCTACACCTTC	CASSLVGQGNPGYTF
.	.	TRBJ1-2	TRBV27	TGTGCCAGCAGTTTCGGGGGGTTCTATGGCTACACCTTC	CASSFGGFYGYTF
.	.	TRBJ1-6	TRBV2	TGTGCCAGTGCTGGGTCCACGGCGGATTCACCCCTCCACTTT	CASAGSTADSPLHF
.	.	TRBJ1-2	TRBV28	TGTGCCGTCAACGGGGGTCCCTATGGCTACACCTTC	CAVNGGPYGYTF
.	.	TRBJ1-1	TRBV28	TGTGCCAGCAGTACCCGGACCCAAGGGCGGATGAACACTGAAGCTTTCTTT	CASSTRTQGRMNTEAFF
.	.	TRBJ1-5	TRBV28	TGTGCCAGCACCGTTGGGGGGGATAGCAATCAGCCCCAGCATTTT	CASTVGGDSNQPQHF
few	TRBD1	TRBJ1-2	TRBV18	TGTGCCAGCTCACCTCGGGACAGCTATGGCTACACCTTC	CASSPRDSYGYTF
once	.	TRBJ2-1	TRBV6-1	TGTGCCAGCAGTGAAGGGGCGGTCTCCTACAATGAGCAGTTCTTC	CASSEGAVSYNEQFF
.	.	TRBJ1-2	TRBV6-5	TGTGCCAGCAGTTCACGGTCGCGGCATGGCTACACCTTC	CASSSRSRHGYTF
.	.	TRBJ2-3	TRBV29-1	TGCAGCGTTGAGGCAGCCCGGATGCGCACGCAGTATTTT	CSVEAARMRTQYF
.	TRBD1	TRBJ2-2	TRBV9	TGTGCCAGCAGCGCTAGGGTAGACAGGGACACCGGGGAGCTGTTTTTT	CASSARVDRDTGELFF
.	TRBD1	TRBJ2-2	TRBV5-8	TGTGCCAGCAGCTTCCGGGACAGGGGGCCCGGGGAGCTGTTTTTT	CASSFRDRGPGELFF
once	.	TRBJ2-7	TRBV5-4	TGTGCCAGCAGCTTGGGGTTGGTTTACGAGCAGTACTTC	CASSLGLVYEQYF
.	.	TRBJ1-2	TRBV10-3	TGTGCCATCAGTGAGTCAGAATATGGCTACACCTTC	CAISESEYGYTF
.	.	TRBJ2-5	TRBV21-1	TGTGCCAGCAGCCCTCGGGACAGGGTGGTCCAAGAGACCCAGTACTTC	CASSPRDRVVQETQYF
.	.	TRBJ2-5	TRBV10-3	TGTGCCATCAGTGACGAAAAAGAGACCCAGTACTTC	CAISDEKETQYF
.	TRBD1	TRBJ1-4	TRBV3-1/TRBV3-2	TGTGCCAGCAGCCAGCCTCTTACCGGGACAGGGGAAAAACTGTTTTTT	CASSQPLTGTGEKLFF
.	TRBD1	TRBJ1-4	TRBV19	TGTGCCAGTAGCCCCGGGACAGGGGTCGCAACTAATGAAAAACTGTTTTTT	CASSPGTGVATNEKLFF
.	TRBD1	TRBJ2-5	TRBV7-7	TGTGCCAGCAGCCGCTCTTCGACAGGGTTCGGAGAGACCCAGTACTTC	CASSRSSTGFGETQYF
.	.	TRBJ1-2	TRBV2	TGTGCCAGCAGTGTGAGCGGCGCGGGCTACACCTTC	CASSVSGAGYTF
.	TRBD1	TRBJ1-4	TRBV6-5	TGTGCCAGCAGTTCCCGGGACAGGCTGTTTTTT	CASSSRDRLFF
.	TRBD1	TRBJ2-7	TRBV5-1	TGCGCCAGCAGCTACGGGACAGGGACCTACGAGCAGTACTTC	CASSYGTGTYEQYF
.	TRBD2	TRBJ2-1	TRBV11-2	TGTGCCAGCAGCTTATTGGGGACTAGCGGGAACTCCTACAATGAGCAGTTCTTC	CASSLLGTSGNSYNEQFF